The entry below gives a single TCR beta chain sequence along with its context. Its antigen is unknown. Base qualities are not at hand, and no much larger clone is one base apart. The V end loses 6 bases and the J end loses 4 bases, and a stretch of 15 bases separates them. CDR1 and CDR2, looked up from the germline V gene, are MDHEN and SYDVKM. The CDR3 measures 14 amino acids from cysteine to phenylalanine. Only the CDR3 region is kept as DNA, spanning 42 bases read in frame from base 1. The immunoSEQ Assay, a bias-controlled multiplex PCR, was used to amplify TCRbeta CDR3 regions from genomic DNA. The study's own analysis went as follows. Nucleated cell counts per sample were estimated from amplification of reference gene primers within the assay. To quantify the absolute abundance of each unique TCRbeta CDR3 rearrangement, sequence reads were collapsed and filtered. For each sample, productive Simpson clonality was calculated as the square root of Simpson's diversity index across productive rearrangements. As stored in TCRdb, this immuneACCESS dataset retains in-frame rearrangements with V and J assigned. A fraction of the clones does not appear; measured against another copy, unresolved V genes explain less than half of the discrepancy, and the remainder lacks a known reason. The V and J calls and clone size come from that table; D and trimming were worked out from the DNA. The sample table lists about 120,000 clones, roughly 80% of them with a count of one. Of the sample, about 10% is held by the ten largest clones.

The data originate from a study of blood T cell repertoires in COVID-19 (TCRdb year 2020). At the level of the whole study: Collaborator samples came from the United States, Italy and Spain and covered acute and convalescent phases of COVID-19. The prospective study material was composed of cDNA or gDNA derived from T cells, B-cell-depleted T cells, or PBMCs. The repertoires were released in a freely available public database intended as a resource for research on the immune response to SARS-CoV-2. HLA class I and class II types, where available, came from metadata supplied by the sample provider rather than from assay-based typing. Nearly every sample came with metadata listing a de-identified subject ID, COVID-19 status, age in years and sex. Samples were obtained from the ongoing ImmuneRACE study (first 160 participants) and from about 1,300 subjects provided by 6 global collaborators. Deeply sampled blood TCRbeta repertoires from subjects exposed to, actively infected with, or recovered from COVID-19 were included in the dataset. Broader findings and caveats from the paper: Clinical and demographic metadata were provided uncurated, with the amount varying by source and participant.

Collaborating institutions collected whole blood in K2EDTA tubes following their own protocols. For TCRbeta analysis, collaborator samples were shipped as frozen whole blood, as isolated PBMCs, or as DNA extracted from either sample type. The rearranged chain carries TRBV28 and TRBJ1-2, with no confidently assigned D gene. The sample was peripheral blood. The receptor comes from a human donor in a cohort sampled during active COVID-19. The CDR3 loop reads CASSPAAGVYGYTF. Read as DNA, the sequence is TGTGCCAGCAGCCCAGCAGCCGGGGTCTATGGCTACACCTTC.